What follows describes a single TCR beta chain. This record belongs to a study of control samples from healthy donors and cancer patients. This CDR3 has 13 residues. Germline CDR1 and CDR2: KGHDR and SFDVKD. V was cut by 12 bases and J by 3 bases, with 14 bases left in between. Generated by immunoSEQ multiplex PCR, the TCRdb table keeps only in-frame clones and is missing some. The sample contains roughly 170,000 clones, 90% to 95% of which appear only once. Material: blood. The gene calls are TRBV24-1 and TRBJ1-3; possibly TRBD1 for D (5 bases). The origin of this receptor is a man younger than 35 in good health. CDR3 in DNA: TGTGCCTCCCAAGGGGCGTTTGGAAACACCATATATTTT. Encoded protein: CASQGAFGNTIYF.